This T cell receptor beta chain was sequenced in a study of T cell changes during pregnancy in multiple sclerosis. CDR3 length: 13 residues. CDR1 is SGHTA and CDR2 is FQGTGA in the germline V gene. V was cut by 4 bases and J by 5 bases, with 8 bases left in between. The repertoire was sequenced with immunoSEQ multiplex PCR; TCRdb's copy has only in-frame clones and lacks some. Among around 71,000 clones listed, roughly nine tenths were seen once. Sequenced material: peripheral blood, taken after pregnancy. This TCR came from a female donor with multiple sclerosis, enrolled in a pregnancy study. The chain couples TRBV7-3 to TRBJ2-2, with D unresolved. The CDR3 DNA follows: TGTGCCAGCAGCTCTAGAAGTACCGGGGAGCTGTTTTTT. Translation: CASSSRSTGELFF.